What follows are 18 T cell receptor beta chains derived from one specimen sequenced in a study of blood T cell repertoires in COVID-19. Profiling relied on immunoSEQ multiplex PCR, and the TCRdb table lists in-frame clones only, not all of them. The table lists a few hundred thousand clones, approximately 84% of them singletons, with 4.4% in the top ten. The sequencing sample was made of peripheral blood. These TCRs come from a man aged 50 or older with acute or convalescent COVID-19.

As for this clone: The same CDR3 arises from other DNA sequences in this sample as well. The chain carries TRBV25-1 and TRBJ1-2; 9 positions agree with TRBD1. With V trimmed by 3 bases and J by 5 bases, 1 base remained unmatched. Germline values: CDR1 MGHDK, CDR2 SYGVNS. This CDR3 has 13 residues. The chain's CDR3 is CASSEGQGYGYTF. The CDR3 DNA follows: TGTGCCAGCAGTGAGGGACAGGGTTATGGCTACACCTTC.

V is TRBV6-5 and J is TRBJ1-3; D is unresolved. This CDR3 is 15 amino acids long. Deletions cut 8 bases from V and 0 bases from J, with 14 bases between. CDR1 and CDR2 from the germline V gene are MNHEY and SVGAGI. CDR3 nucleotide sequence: TGTGCCAGCGTCCAGGCTCCCTTCTCTGGAAACACCATATATTTT. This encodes CASVQAPFSGNTIYF.

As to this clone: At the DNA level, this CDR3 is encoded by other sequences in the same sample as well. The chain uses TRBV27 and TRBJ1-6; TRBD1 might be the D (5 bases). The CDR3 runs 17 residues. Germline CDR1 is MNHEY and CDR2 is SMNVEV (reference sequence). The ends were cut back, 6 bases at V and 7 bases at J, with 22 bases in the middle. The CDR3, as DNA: TGTGCCAGCAGGCCGCGGCCGGGGGAGGTCCCCAATTCACCCCTCCACTTT. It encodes CASRPRPGEVPNSPLHF.

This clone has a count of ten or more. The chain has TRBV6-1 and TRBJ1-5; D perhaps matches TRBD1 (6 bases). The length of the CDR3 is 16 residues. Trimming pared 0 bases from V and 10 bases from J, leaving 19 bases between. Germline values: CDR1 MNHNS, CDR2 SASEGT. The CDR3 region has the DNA TGTGCCAGCAGTGAAGCAGGACAGCTGTTATTGGGTCCCCAGCATTTT. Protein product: CASSEAGQLLLGPQHF.

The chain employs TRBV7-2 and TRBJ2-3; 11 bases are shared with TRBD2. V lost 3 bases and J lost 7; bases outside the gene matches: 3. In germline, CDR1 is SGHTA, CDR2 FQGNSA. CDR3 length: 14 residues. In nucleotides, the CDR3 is TGTGCCAGCAGCTTTAGCGGGGGGGCAAATACGCAGTATTTT. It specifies CASSFSGGANTQYF.

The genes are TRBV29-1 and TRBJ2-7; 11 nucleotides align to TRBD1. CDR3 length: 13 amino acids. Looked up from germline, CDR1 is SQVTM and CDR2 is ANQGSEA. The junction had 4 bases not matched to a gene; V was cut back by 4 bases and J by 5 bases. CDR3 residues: CSVVSDRGHEQYF. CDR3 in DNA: TGCAGCGTTGTCTCGGACAGGGGGCACGAGCAGTACTTC.

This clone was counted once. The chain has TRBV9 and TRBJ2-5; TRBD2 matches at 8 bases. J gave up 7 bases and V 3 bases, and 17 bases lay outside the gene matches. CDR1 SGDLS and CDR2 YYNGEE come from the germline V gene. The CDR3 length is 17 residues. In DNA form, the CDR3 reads TGTGCCAGCAGCGACCCGACGCAAGGTGCGGGGGGAGTGACCCAGTACTTC. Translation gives CASSDPTQGAGGVTQYF.

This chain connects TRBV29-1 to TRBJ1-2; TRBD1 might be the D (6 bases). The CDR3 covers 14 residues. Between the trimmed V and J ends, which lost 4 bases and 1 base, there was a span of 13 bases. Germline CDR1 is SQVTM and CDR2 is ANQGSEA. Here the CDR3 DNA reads TGCAGCGTTGCCACAGGGAACTTTAACTATGGCTACACCTTC. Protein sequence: CSVATGNFNYGYTF.

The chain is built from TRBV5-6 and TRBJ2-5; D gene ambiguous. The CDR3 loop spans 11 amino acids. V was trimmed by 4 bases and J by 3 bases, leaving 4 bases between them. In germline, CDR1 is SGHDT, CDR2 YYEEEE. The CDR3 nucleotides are TGTGCCAGCAGCCGGGAAGAGACCCAGTACTTC. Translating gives CASSREETQYF.

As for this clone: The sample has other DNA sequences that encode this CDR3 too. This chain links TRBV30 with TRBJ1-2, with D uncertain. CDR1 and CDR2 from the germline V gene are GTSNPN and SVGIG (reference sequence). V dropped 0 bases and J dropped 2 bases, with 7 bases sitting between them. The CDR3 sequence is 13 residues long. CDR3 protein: CAWSVLRNYGYTF. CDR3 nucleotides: TGTGCCTGGAGTGTTTTACGGAACTATGGCTACACCTTC.

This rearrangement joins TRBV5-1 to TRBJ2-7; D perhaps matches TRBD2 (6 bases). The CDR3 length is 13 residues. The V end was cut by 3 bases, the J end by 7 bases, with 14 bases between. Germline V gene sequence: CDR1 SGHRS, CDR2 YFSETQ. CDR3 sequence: CASSSPWGGEQYF. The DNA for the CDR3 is TGCGCCAGCAGCTCTCCCTGGGGAGGTGAGCAGTACTTC.

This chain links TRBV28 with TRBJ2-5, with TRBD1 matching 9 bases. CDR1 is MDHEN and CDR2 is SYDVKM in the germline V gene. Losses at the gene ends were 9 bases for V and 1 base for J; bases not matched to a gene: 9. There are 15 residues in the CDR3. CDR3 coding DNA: TGTGCCAGTCGGGGGACAGGGACACTCCAAGAGACCCAGTACTTC. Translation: CASRGTGTLQETQYF.

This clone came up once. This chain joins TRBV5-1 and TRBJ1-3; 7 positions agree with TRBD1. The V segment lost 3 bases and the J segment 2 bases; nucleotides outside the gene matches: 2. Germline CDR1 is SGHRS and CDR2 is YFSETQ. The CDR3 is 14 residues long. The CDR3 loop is CASSSGGAGNTIYF. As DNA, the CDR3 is TGCGCCAGCAGCTCAGGGGGAGCTGGAAACACCATATATTTT.

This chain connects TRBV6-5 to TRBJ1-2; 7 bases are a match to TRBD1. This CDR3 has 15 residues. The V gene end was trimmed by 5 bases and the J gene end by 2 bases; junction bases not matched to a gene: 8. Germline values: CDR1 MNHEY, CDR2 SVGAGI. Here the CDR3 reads CASSTGQRVNYGYTF. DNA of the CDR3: TGTGCCAGCAGTACGGGACAGCGGGTAAACTATGGCTACACCTTC.

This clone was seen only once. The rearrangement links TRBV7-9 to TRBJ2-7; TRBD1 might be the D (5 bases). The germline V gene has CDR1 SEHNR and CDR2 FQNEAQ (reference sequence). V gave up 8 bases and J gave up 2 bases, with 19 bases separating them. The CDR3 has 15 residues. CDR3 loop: CASSFIQGTAYEQYF. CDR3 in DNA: TGTGCCAGCTCCTTTATTCAGGGTACGGCCTACGAGCAGTACTTC.

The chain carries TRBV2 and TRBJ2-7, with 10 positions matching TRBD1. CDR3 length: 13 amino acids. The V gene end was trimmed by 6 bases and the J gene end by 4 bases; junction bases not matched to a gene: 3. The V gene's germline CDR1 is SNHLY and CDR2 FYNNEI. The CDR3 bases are TGTGCCAGCAGGAGGGACAGGGGTTACGAGCAGTACTTC. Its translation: CASRRDRGYEQYF.

CDR3 nucleotides: TGTGCCAGTTCGGGGGACTGGTACACTGAAGCTTTCTTT. This codes for CASSGDWYTEAFF. The J gene is TRBJ1-1, the V gene TRBV19, with D possibly being TRBD1 (5 bases). The V end was cut by 8 bases, the J end by 3 bases, with 13 bases between. This CDR3 is 13 amino acids long. Germline V gene lookup returns CDR1 LNHDA and CDR2 SQIVND (reference sequence).

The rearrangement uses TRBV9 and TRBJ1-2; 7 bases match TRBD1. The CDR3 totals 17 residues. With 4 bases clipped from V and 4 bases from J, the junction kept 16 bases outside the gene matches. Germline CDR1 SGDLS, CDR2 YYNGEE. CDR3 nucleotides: TGTGCCAGCAGCCCCGAACCGGGACAGCGTGCACTCTATGGCTACACCTTC. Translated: CASSPEPGQRALYGYTF.